The 19 T cell receptor beta chains given below trace back to one sample, sequenced in a study of immune evolution from preneoplasia to lung adenocarcinoma. The data were produced by immunoSEQ multiplex PCR, yet TCRdb's version contains in-frame clones alone and is incomplete. The sample shows 3,500 to 5,000 clones, roughly 78% of them seen only once. Sequencing was performed on FFPE invasive lung adenocarcinoma tissue. The source is a person in their forties or fifties with lung adenocarcinoma. Some clones in this sample may be carry-over from other donors' samples.

By its share, this clone is large (0.1 to 1%). The V call is TRBV29-1, the J call TRBJ2-2, with 7 positions matching TRBD2. CDR1 and CDR2 (germline): SQVTM, ANQGSEA. Germline trimming cut 5 bases from V and 4 bases from J; bases unmatched to any gene: 10. The CDR3 is 15 amino acids. The CDR3 loop reads CSVLGLEWSTGELFF. In DNA form, the CDR3 reads TGCAGCGTTCTAGGACTAGAATGGTCCACCGGGGAGCTGTTTTTT.

The chain uses TRBV18 and TRBJ1-1, with D unclear. Per the germline V gene, CDR1 is KGHSH and CDR2 is LQKENI. V was shortened by 5 bases and J by 0 bases, with 7 bases between the two germline ends. The CDR3 has 13 residues. Here the CDR3 DNA reads TGTGCCAGCTCAGAAACACTGAACACTGAAGCTTTCTTT. It codes for CASSETLNTEAFF. The full variable domain, with the rest looked up from reference TRBV18 and TRBJ1-1, is NAGVMQNPRHLVRRRGQEARLRCSPMKGHSHVYWYRQLPEEGLKFMVYLQKENIIDESGMPKERFSAEFPKEGPSILRIQQVVRGDSAAYFCASSETLNTEAFFGQGTRLTVV.

V usage is TRBV9 and J usage is TRBJ2-5, with D hard to call. Germline assignment: CDR1 SGDLS and CDR2 YYNGEE. The CDR3 loop spans 15 amino acids. V was trimmed by 1 base and J by 5 bases, leaving 15 bases between them. The CDR3 DNA sequence: TGTGCCAGCAGCGTATCCCCGGCCTCGCGGGAGACCCAGTACTTC. Translated, it gives CASSVSPASRETQYF.

The CDR3 here is CAWLRETGANVLTF. The CDR3 nucleotides read TGTGCCTGGCTAAGGGAAACTGGGGCCAACGTCCTGACTTTC. The J gene is TRBJ2-6, the V gene TRBV30, with D uncertain. The CDR3 spans 14 residues. V lost 5 bases, J lost 2 bases, and 10 bases lay in between. The germline gives CDR1 GTSNPN, CDR2 SVGIG (reference sequence).

The gene calls are TRBV27 and TRBJ1-3; maybe TRBD1 (6 bases). Trimming took off 6 bases at V and 3 bases at J, with 18 bases between the two ends. From germline, CDR1 is MNHEY and CDR2 SMNVEV (reference sequence). This CDR3 spans 16 amino acids. CDR3 nucleotides: TGTGCCAGCAGCCCCGTGATGGGGGCAAGTGGAAACACCATATATTTT. This sequence encodes CASSPVMGASGNTIYF.

The chain couples TRBV2 to TRBJ1-5; 9 nucleotides line up with TRBD1. Germline CDR1 reads SNHLY; CDR2 reads FYNNEI. The CDR3 extends over 16 amino acids. Trimming took 5 bases from V and 5 from J; bases not matched to a gene: 10. CDR3 DNA: TGTGCCAGCAGTAAAGAAACAGGGGGCTTTCATCAGCCCCAGCATTTT. It encodes CASSKETGGFHQPQHF. Using reference TRBV2 and TRBJ1-5 for the parts outside the CDR3, the full variable domain is EPEVTQTPSHQVTQMGQEVILRCVPISNHLYFYWYRQILGQKVEFLVSFYNNEISEKSEIFDDQFSVERPDGSNFTLKIRSTKLEDSAMYFCASSKETGGFHQPQHFGDGTRLSIL.

The chain has TRBV5-6 and TRBJ1-1; D is undetermined. Germline-derived CDR1 and CDR2 are SGHDT and YYEEEE. V dropped 2 bases and J dropped 3 bases, with 11 bases sitting between them. The CDR3 is 14 residues long. CDR3 region: CASSLEARDTEAFF. The CDR3, as DNA: TGTGCCAGCAGCTTAGAGGCGAGGGACACTGAAGCTTTCTTT.

The chain carries TRBV10-2 and TRBJ1-5; the match to TRBD1 covers 7 bases. Germline CDR1 and CDR2: WSHSY and SAAADI. Trimming removed 5 bases from V and 2 bases from J; junction bases left unmatched: 6. The CDR3 spans 15 residues. CDR3 residues: CASSTGVIGNQPQHF. Here the CDR3 DNA reads TGCGCCAGCAGTACAGGGGTAATCGGCAATCAGCCCCAGCATTTT.

V usage is TRBV5-4 and J usage is TRBJ1-1, with no clear D. V shed 4 bases and J shed 0 bases, with 7 bases lying between them. In germline, CDR1 is SGHNT, CDR2 YYREEE (reference sequence). The CDR3 totals 13 residues. CDR3 nucleotide sequence: TGTGCCAGCAGCCCTGAGTTGAACACTGAAGCTTTCTTT. This sequence encodes CASSPELNTEAFF.

The rearrangement links TRBV7-2 to TRBJ2-1, with D possibly being TRBD2 (6 bases). The CDR3 spans 15 residues. Trimming shortened V by 5 bases and J by 3 bases, and 14 bases separated the two germline ends. In germline, CDR1 is SGHTA, CDR2 FQGNSA. The CDR3 DNA sequence: TGTGCCAGCAGCCCGGGGGTGCATATCTACAATGAGCAGTTCTTC. It yields the protein CASSPGVHIYNEQFF.

This sequence joins TRBV5-1 and TRBJ2-7; TRBD2 is a possible D gene (5 bases). CDR1 and CDR2 (germline): SGHRS, YFSETQ. Deletions cut 1 base from V and 2 bases from J, with 10 bases between. The CDR3 length is 14 residues. The CDR3 protein is CASSLTGTAYEQYF. The CDR3 DNA reads TGCGCCAGCAGCTTGACGGGAACAGCCTACGAGCAGTACTTC.

The chain links TRBV7-9 to TRBJ2-5, with D perhaps given as TRBD1 or TRBD2 (5 bases each). Germline assignment: CDR1 SEHNR and CDR2 FQNEAQ (reference sequence). The CDR3 contains 13 residues. Trimming pared 3 bases from V and 5 bases from J, leaving 10 bases between. The CDR3 spells CASSFRERETQYF. Written as DNA, the CDR3 is TGTGCCAGCAGCTTCAGGGAGCGGGAGACCCAGTACTTC.

The DNA of the CDR3 is TGTGCCTGGAGCGGGGCGTACGAGCAGTACTTC. This encodes CAWSGAYEQYF. The V gene is TRBV30, the J gene TRBJ2-7; D could derive from TRBD1 or TRBD2 (5 bases each). V gave up 3 bases and J gave up 4 bases, with 7 bases separating them. Germline V gene sequence: CDR1 GTSNPN, CDR2 SVGIG (reference sequence). This CDR3 spans 11 amino acids. Based on the CDR3 plus reference TRBV30 and TRBJ2-7, the full variable domain is SQTIHQWPATLVQPVGSPLSLECTVEGTSNPNLYWYRQAAGRGLQLLFYSVGIGQISSEVPQNLSASRPQDRQFILSSKKLLLSDSGFYLCAWSGAYEQYFGPGTRLTVT.

V gene TRBV14 combines with J gene TRBJ2-1; D not certain. The CDR3 extends over 13 amino acids. The V gene's germline CDR1 is SGHDN and CDR2 FVKESK. The V end lost 1 base, the J end lost 7 bases, and 8 bases lay between the germline ends. Written as DNA, the CDR3 is TGTGCCAGCAGCCAAGTACCCGGGAATGAGCAGTTCTTC. Translating gives CASSQVPGNEQFF.

This chain joins TRBV30 and TRBJ1-5; D is unresolved. Trimming cost V 5 bases and J 0 bases, with 8 bases left between them. CDR3 size: 13 residues. Germline V gene sequence: CDR1 GTSNPN, CDR2 SVGIG (reference sequence). CDR3 nucleotides: TGTGCCTGGTCAGCTGATAGCAATCAGCCCCAGCATTTT. This translates into CAWSADSNQPQHF.

V is TRBV7-8 and J is TRBJ2-7; D is perhaps TRBD1 or TRBD2 (6 bases each). CDR3 length: 14 amino acids. Trimming removed 3 bases from V and 5 bases from J, with 14 bases in between. Germline V lookup: CDR1 SGHVS, CDR2 FQNEAQ. The chain's CDR3 is CASSFSGGQNEQYF. In DNA, the CDR3 is TGTGCCAGCAGCTTTAGTGGGGGGCAGAACGAGCAGTACTTC.

V usage is TRBV28 and J usage is TRBJ2-1; 10 bases line up with TRBD2. The V and J ends lost 5 bases and 5 bases, in that order; junction bases with no gene match: 9. CDR1 is MDHEN, CDR2 SYDVKM, per germline. The CDR3 covers 16 residues. Written as DNA, the CDR3 is TGTGCCAGCAGTCTCCAGAGAGCGGGGGGGGACAATGAGCAGTTCTTC. Translation gives CASSLQRAGGDNEQFF.

V and J are TRBV7-2 and TRBJ1-5; D may be TRBD1 (6 bases). The germline V and J ends were trimmed by 5 bases and 5 bases, with 13 bases remaining between them. Per germline, CDR1 SGHTA and CDR2 FQGNSA. The CDR3 runs to 14 residues. In DNA, the CDR3 is TGTGCCAGCAGCCCCTGGACAGCCGATCAGCCCCAGCATTTT. Protein: CASSPWTADQPQHF. Complete variable domain (other parts from reference TRBV7-2 and TRBJ1-5): GAGVSQSPSNKVTEKGKDVELRCDPISGHTALYWYRQSLGQGLEFLIYFQGNSAPDKSGLPSDRFSAERTGGSVSTLTIQRTQQEDSAVYLCASSPWTADQPQHFGDGTRLSIL.

This rearrangement joins TRBV2 to TRBJ1-1; TRBD1 might be the D (6 bases). The CDR3 runs to 15 residues. Trimming took 6 bases from V and 5 from J, leaving 19 bases between them. Looked up from germline, CDR1 is SNHLY and CDR2 is FYNNEI. In DNA, the CDR3 is TGTGCCAGCAGACTACCACAGGGTTCGCGTACTGAAGCTTTCTTT. Its protein is CASRLPQGSRTEAFF.